This passage covers 30 T cell receptor beta chains from one sample sequenced in a study of human thymus T cells. In corrective heart surgery, resections were taken, and these provided the thymus tissue. TCRdb's copy holds only in-frame clones and misses some; the assay was immunoSEQ multiplex PCR. This table has some 120,000 clones, around 94% appearing once. Sequenced: thymus tissue. These receptors were taken from a boy under two years old with a congenital heart defect but otherwise immunologically healthy.

The chain combines TRBV7-9 with TRBJ2-7; 7 bases agree with TRBD1. Germline CDR1 and CDR2: SEHNR and FQNEAQ (reference sequence). J lost 11 bases, V lost 3 bases, and 7 bases had no gene match. The CDR3 spans 12 residues. CDR3: CASSFPGTEKYF. Written as DNA, the CDR3 is TGTGCCAGCAGCTTCCCCGGGACAGAGAAGTACTTC.

This rearrangement joins TRBV7-2 to TRBJ2-7; 8 bases map to TRBD2. The length of the CDR3 is 14 residues. In germline, CDR1 is SGHTA, CDR2 FQGNSA. J gave up 3 bases and V 5 bases, and 6 bases lay outside the gene matches. CDR3 loop: CASSIPGLVYEQYF. The CDR3 DNA reads as TGTGCCAGCAGCATTCCGGGACTAGTCTACGAGCAGTACTTC.

This chain connects TRBV6-1 to TRBJ2-7; a weak D match, TRBD1 (5 bases). Trimming stripped 2 bases from V and 5 bases from J, with 19 bases between. The germline V gene encodes CDR1 MNHNS and CDR2 SASEGT. The CDR3 runs 16 residues. This CDR3 reads CASSERSGQGGHEQYF. CDR3 nucleotides: TGTGCCAGCAGTGAAAGGTCTGGGCAGGGCGGCCACGAGCAGTACTTC.

CDR3 sequence: CASSQSQGVQPQHF. The CDR3 region has the DNA TGTGCCAGTAGCCAATCCCAAGGTGTTCAGCCCCAGCATTTT. This rearrangement joins TRBV19 to TRBJ1-5; D call uncertain. There are 14 residues in the CDR3. Germline values: CDR1 LNHDA, CDR2 SQIVND (reference sequence). The V end was cut by 6 bases, the J end by 6 bases, with 15 bases between.

V is TRBV6-5 and J is TRBJ1-2; D gene unclear. The V gene lost 7 bases and the J gene lost 4 bases, with 19 bases spanning the gap. In germline, CDR1 is MNHEY, CDR2 SVGAGI. This CDR3 is built from 15 residues. The DNA for the CDR3 is TGTGCCAGCACCCCGTTGGGCGATGGCAGCTATGGCTACACCTTC. As protein: CASTPLGDGSYGYTF.

This clone was seen just once. The chain couples TRBV27 to TRBJ2-2; D is ambiguous. The CDR3 is made up of 15 amino acids. The germline V gene has CDR1 MNHEY and CDR2 SMNVEV (reference sequence). V lost 4 bases and J 6 bases, leaving 15 bases between the germline ends. The CDR3 here is CASSSRRIRAGELFF. The CDR3 DNA reads as TGTGCCAGCAGTTCGCGCAGGATTCGCGCCGGGGAGCTGTTTTTT.

This rearrangement joins TRBV19 to TRBJ2-5; tentatively, D is TRBD1 or TRBD2 (5 bases each). This CDR3 is built from 16 residues. CDR1 and CDR2 (germline): LNHDA, SQIVND (reference sequence). V lost 5 bases and J lost 3, with 19 bases in between. CDR3 nucleotides: TGTGCCAGTAGTCCGGGACCGAGAGCTGAGAAAGAGACCCAGTACTTC. This codes for CASSPGPRAEKETQYF.

The J gene is TRBJ1-2, the V gene TRBV19; D is possibly TRBD1 (6 bases). Germline V gene sequence: CDR1 LNHDA, CDR2 SQIVND (reference sequence). The CDR3 extends over 15 amino acids. V was clipped by 7 bases and J by 7 bases, with 22 bases between them. The chain's CDR3 is CASTPRWLQGSGYTF. CDR3 sequence (DNA): TGTGCCAGTACCCCGAGGTGGCTACAGGGAAGTGGCTACACCTTC.

This chain uses TRBV6-5 with TRBJ1-6; TRBD1 is a possible D gene (6 bases). The CDR3 has 15 residues. Looked up from germline, CDR1 is MNHEY and CDR2 is SVGAGI. V was cut by 2 bases and J by 7 bases, with 12 bases left in between. The CDR3 DNA follows: TGTGCCAGCAGTTACAGCGGGGGGCAGAATTCACCCCTCCACTTT. This sequence encodes CASSYSGGQNSPLHF.

The chain uses TRBV27 and TRBJ2-2; D is ambiguous. The CDR3 has 11 amino acids. Germline CDR1 reads MNHEY; CDR2 reads SMNVEV (reference sequence). V shed 2 bases and J shed 7 bases, with 2 bases lying between them. As DNA, the CDR3 is TGTGCCAGCAGTTTACGCGGGGAGCTGTTTTTT. It specifies CASSLRGELFF.

The rearrangement joins TRBV9 to TRBJ1-4; TRBD1 matches at 7 bases. Germline V gene sequence: CDR1 SGDLS, CDR2 YYNGEE. The CDR3 is 15 amino acids. With 2 bases clipped from V and 4 bases from J, the junction kept 5 bases outside the gene matches. The CDR3, as DNA: TGTGCCAGCAGCGTCGGCGGGACAGTTAATGAAAAACTGTTTTTT. Its protein product is CASSVGGTVNEKLFF.

This chain connects TRBV10-3 to TRBJ1-5; D perhaps matches TRBD1 (5 bases). The CDR3 covers 16 residues. Trimming took off 2 bases at V and 3 bases at J, with 14 bases between the two ends. Germline CDR1 and CDR2: ENHRY and SYGVKD. CDR3 coding DNA: TGTGCCATCAGTGAGCACCGGGACGGTAACAATCAGCCCCAGCATTTT. Residues: CAISEHRDGNNQPQHF.

Here the CDR3 DNA reads TGTGCCAGCAGCGCCCCAGGGGGCGGATCCTACAATGAGCAGTTCTTC. Translation: CASSAPGGGSYNEQFF. This chain uses TRBV9 with TRBJ2-1; 8 bases are a match to TRBD1. V shed 3 bases, J shed 1 base, and the junction held 6 bases outside the gene matches. The CDR3 runs 16 residues. Germline CDR1 and CDR2: SGDLS and YYNGEE.

The chain employs TRBV5-4 and TRBJ1-3, with 9 bases that match TRBD1. V was pared by 4 bases and J by 3 bases, with 5 bases of the junction left unmatched. Germline CDR1 SGHNT, CDR2 YYREEE (reference sequence). CDR3 length: 15 residues. In DNA, the CDR3 is TGTGCCAGCAGCCCCAGGACAGGGGATGGAAACACCATATATTTT. It translates to CASSPRTGDGNTIYF.

The CDR3 DNA reads TGCGCCAGCAGCCAAGATGGACAGCTCTTCCACTTT. Amino acid sequence: CASSQDGQLFHF. The chain links TRBV4-3 to TRBJ1-6; tentatively, D is TRBD1 (6 bases). Germline V gene sequence: CDR1 LGHNA, CDR2 YSLEER. CDR3 length: 12 residues. The V and J ends lost 0 bases and 17 bases respectively, with 11 bases between them.

The V call is TRBV6-6, the J call TRBJ2-1; 8 nucleotides align to TRBD1. CDR1 MNHNY and CDR2 SVGAGI come from the germline V gene (reference sequence). Trimming cost V 3 bases and J 4 bases; bases outside gene matches: 5. The length of the CDR3 is 15 residues. The DNA for the CDR3 is TGTGCCAGCAGTTATCCGGGACAGGCATACAATGAGCAGTTCTTC. It encodes CASSYPGQAYNEQFF.

This clone was seen just once. The chain combines TRBV19 with TRBJ2-3; D ambiguous. V was pared by 5 bases and J by 1 base, with 10 bases between. This CDR3 region has 14 residues. CDR1 is LNHDA, CDR2 SQIVND, per germline (reference sequence). The CDR3 spells CASSSLTRTDTQYF. CDR3 in DNA: TGTGCCAGTAGTTCCCTGACTCGCACAGATACGCAGTATTTT.

V usage is TRBV7-9 and J usage is TRBJ2-7; D is uncertain. The CDR3 has 15 amino acids. CDR1 is SEHNR and CDR2 is FQNEAQ in the germline V gene (reference sequence). Deletions cut 5 bases from V and 4 bases from J, with 18 bases between. CDR3 sequence (DNA): TGTGCCAGCAGCCAGGCCCCCCTCCGCAGATACGAGCAGTACTTC. Its protein is CASSQAPLRRYEQYF.

The genes are TRBV5-1 and TRBJ2-7; 7 bases match TRBD2. The CDR3 is 15 amino acids. V gave up 0 bases and J gave up 2 bases; unmatched junction bases: 5. The germline CDR1 and CDR2 sequences are SGHRS and YFSETQ. The DNA for the CDR3 is TGCGCCAGCAGCTTGGCCCCGGGGGGAACCTACGAGCAGTACTTC. It yields the protein CASSLAPGGTYEQYF.

The chain combines TRBV5-4 with TRBJ2-1; 8 bases match TRBD2. Germline CDR1 is SGHNT and CDR2 is YYREEE (reference sequence). CDR3 length equals 16 residues. V lost 4 bases, J lost 1 base, and 7 bases stayed unmatched. CDR3 in amino acids: CASSPHGGGSYNEQFF. The CDR3 DNA follows: TGTGCCAGCAGCCCCCATGGCGGGGGGTCCTACAATGAGCAGTTCTTC.

The chain employs TRBV2 and TRBJ1-2; D unclear. V lost 7 bases, J lost 4 bases, and 10 bases lay in between. The CDR3 sequence is 12 residues long. Germline V lookup: CDR1 SNHLY, CDR2 FYNNEI. CDR3 sequence reads: CASKESSYGYTF. The CDR3 nucleotides are TGTGCCAGCAAGGAATCCTCCTATGGCTACACCTTC.

The chain recombines TRBV27 with TRBJ1-3; no reliable D call. CDR3 length: 14 residues. Trimming cost V 8 bases and J 1 base, with 12 bases left between them. Germline assignment: CDR1 MNHEY and CDR2 SMNVEV (reference sequence). The chain's CDR3 is CASPLEVSGNTIYF. CDR3 coding DNA: TGTGCCAGCCCCTTGGAGGTGTCTGGAAACACCATATATTTT.

This chain links TRBV5-5 with TRBJ1-2; 7 positions match TRBD1. V trimming: 4 bases; J trimming: 7 bases; junction bases outside the gene matches: 4. The CDR3 runs 12 residues. Per germline, CDR1 SGHKS and CDR2 YYEKEE (reference sequence). The CDR3 reads CASSVQGLGYTF. CDR3 DNA sequence: TGTGCCAGCAGCGTACAGGGGCTTGGCTACACCTTC. Full variable domain (missing parts from reference TRBV5-5 and TRBJ1-2): DAGVTQSPTHLIKTRGQQVTLRCSPISGHKSVSWYQQVLGQGPQFIFQYYEKEERGRGNFPDRFSARQFPNYSSELNVNALLLGDSALYLCASSVQGLGYTFGSGTRLTVV.

J is TRBJ1-4 and V is TRBV5-6; D uncertain. V was trimmed by 0 bases and J by 2 bases, leaving 8 bases between them. This CDR3 is 15 amino acids long. In germline, CDR1 is SGHDT, CDR2 YYEEEE. CDR3 sequence: CASSLDRVTNEKLFF. CDR3 in DNA: TGTGCCAGCAGCTTGGATCGGGTGACTAATGAAAAACTGTTTTTT.

The chain carries TRBV7-2 and TRBJ1-6; TRBD1 is a possible D gene (5 bases). This CDR3 is 22 amino acids long. V lost 0 bases and J 4 bases, leaving 28 bases between the germline ends. Looked up from germline, CDR1 is SGHTA and CDR2 is FQGNSA. The CDR3 protein is CASSLAVNFRATFLSYNSPLHF. The CDR3 bases are TGTGCCAGCAGCTTAGCGGTTAACTTCAGGGCTACTTTCCTCTCATATAATTCACCCCTCCACTTT.

The V call is TRBV15, the J call TRBJ2-2; possibly TRBD2 for D (6 bases). Germline V gene data show CDR1 as LNHNV and CDR2 as YYDKDF (reference sequence). V lost 5 bases and J lost 6, with 19 bases in between. The CDR3 covers 16 residues. The CDR3 here is CATSWRGPPGAGELFF. The CDR3 DNA reads as TGTGCCACCAGCTGGAGGGGACCCCCCGGGGCCGGGGAGCTGTTTTTT.

This clone appeared a single time. The chain has TRBV6-1 and TRBJ1-2; no clear D. Germline CDR1 and CDR2: MNHNS and SASEGT. CDR3 length: 14 residues. Deletions cut 7 bases from V and 5 bases from J, with 17 bases between. The CDR3 spells CASTGCNLRYGYTF. The CDR3 nucleotides are TGTGCCAGCACGGGCTGCAACCTTAGGTATGGCTACACCTTC.

The chain uses TRBV5-4 and TRBJ2-5, with TRBD2 as a possible D gene (7 bases). This CDR3 region has 12 residues. The germline CDR1 and CDR2 sequences are SGHNT and YYREEE (reference sequence). Trimming removed 9 bases from V and 5 bases from J, with 14 bases in between. This CDR3 reads CATRGAGETQYF. The CDR3 DNA sequence: TGTGCCACCCGGGGGGCGGGGGAGACCCAGTACTTC.

This clone was seen just once. This chain uses TRBV19 with TRBJ1-5; perhaps TRBD1 as D (5 bases). In germline, CDR1 is LNHDA, CDR2 SQIVND (reference sequence). The CDR3 is 14 amino acids. Trimming took 4 bases from V and 4 from J, leaving 11 bases between them. CDR3 coding DNA: TGTGCCAGTAGTAGGTCAGGGCTGAATCAGCCCCAGCATTTT. This sequence encodes CASSRSGLNQPQHF.

The rearrangement links TRBV28 to TRBJ2-1; possibly TRBD1 or TRBD2 for D (7 bases each). V was shortened by 4 bases and J by 0 bases, with 19 bases between the two germline ends. CDR3 length: 18 residues. The germline V gene encodes CDR1 MDHEN and CDR2 SYDVKM. Here the CDR3 DNA reads TGTGCCAGCAGTTCCCCCCAGGGGGGGGAAAGCTCCTACAATGAGCAGTTCTTC. This sequence encodes CASSSPQGGESSYNEQFF. Together with reference TRBV28 and TRBJ2-1, the CDR3 gives the full variable domain: DVKVTQSSRYLVKRTGEKVFLECVQDMDHENMFWYRQDPGLGLRLIYFSYDVKMKEKGDIPEGYSVSREKKERFSLILESASTNQTSMYLCASSSPQGGESSYNEQFFGPGTRLTVL.